A single sample is the source of the 18 T cell receptor beta chains below, sequenced in a study of human versus mouse CDR3 diversity and MHC coevolution. Libraries were prepared by immunoSEQ multiplex PCR; TCRdb keeps only in-frame clonotypes and omits some of them. The sample contains about 73,000 clones, around 92% of which appear only once. Sequenced input: naive CD4+ T cells from blood. Subset given: CD45RO-negative CD62L-positive naive CD4 T cells. The receptors were gathered from a person between 25 and 70 years old in good health.

This sequence joins TRBV11-2 and TRBJ2-7; 7 bases fit TRBD2. Germline loops: CDR1 SGHAT, CDR2 FQNNGV. J was trimmed by 2 bases and V by 5 bases; bases with no gene match: 9. The CDR3 has 15 amino acids. The CDR3 bases are TGTGCCAGCAGCCTTACCGGCGGGGGAACCTACGAGCAGTACTTC. The encoded protein is CASSLTGGGTYEQYF.

This chain joins TRBV6-5 and TRBJ1-1; D call uncertain. Germline V gene data show CDR1 as MNHEY and CDR2 as SVGAGI. Trimming removed 1 base from V and 1 base from J, with 7 bases in between. This CDR3 region has 14 residues. The DNA for the CDR3 is TGTGCCAGCAGTTACTTCCAGTCGAACACTGAAGCTTTCTTT. This sequence encodes CASSYFQSNTEAFF.

The genes are TRBV27 and TRBJ1-1; D not certain. From germline, CDR1 is MNHEY and CDR2 SMNVEV (reference sequence). The V end was cut by 8 bases, the J end by 4 bases, with 8 bases between. This CDR3 comprises 11 residues. CDR3 sequence: CASVRFTEAFF. As DNA, the CDR3 is TGTGCCAGCGTCAGGTTCACTGAAGCTTTCTTT.

The chain links TRBV28 to TRBJ1-1; TRBD1 matches 10 bases. CDR3 length equals 14 residues. The V segment lost 6 bases and the J segment 4 bases; nucleotides outside the gene matches: 5. Germline V lookup: CDR1 MDHEN, CDR2 SYDVKM. The CDR3 loop reads CASSRGQGSTEAFF. The CDR3 DNA follows: TGTGCCAGCAGCCGGGGACAGGGGAGCACTGAAGCTTTCTTT.

The genes are TRBV28 and TRBJ1-2; D perhaps matches TRBD1 (5 bases). In germline, CDR1 is MDHEN, CDR2 SYDVKM. The CDR3 runs 12 residues. The V end lost 2 bases, the J end lost 6 bases, and 7 bases lay between the germline ends. CDR3 region: CASSLKGHGYTF. The CDR3 DNA reads as TGTGCCAGCAGTTTAAAGGGGCATGGCTACACCTTC.

V is TRBV5-1 and J is TRBJ2-2; TRBD1 aligns across 7 bases. Trimming cost V 1 base and J 3 bases; bases outside gene matches: 3. The germline V gene has CDR1 SGHRS and CDR2 YFSETQ. The CDR3 is 15 residues long. CDR3 sequence (DNA): TGCGCCAGCAGCTTGACGGGACAGTACACCGGGGAGCTGTTTTTT. Amino acids: CASSLTGQYTGELFF. Full variable domain (rest looked up from reference TRBV5-1 and TRBJ2-2): KAGVTQTPRYLIKTRGQQVTLSCSPISGHRSVSWYQQTPGQGLQFLFEYFSETQRNKGNFPGRFSGRQFSNSRSEMNVSTLELGDSALYLCASSLTGQYTGELFFGEGSRLTVL.

The V call is TRBV5-6, the J call TRBJ2-3; 8 bases map to TRBD1. Germline CDR1 and CDR2: SGHDT and YYEEEE. V was pared by 7 bases and J by 1 base, with 8 bases of the junction left unmatched. The CDR3 length is 15 residues. In DNA form, the CDR3 reads TGTGCCAGCGGAAAAGGACAGGGCGGCACAGATACGCAGTATTTT. Translating it yields CASGKGQGGTDTQYF. The complete variable domain, with remaining parts taken from reference TRBV5-6 and TRBJ2-3, reads DAGVTQSPTHLIKTRGQQVTLRCSPKSGHDTVSWYQQALGQGPQFIFQYYEEEERQRGNFPDRFSGHQFPNYSSELNVNALLLGDSALYLCASGKGQGGTDTQYFGPGTRLTVL.

In its sample, this clone was seen a few times. The chain combines TRBV19 with TRBJ1-2, with D unresolved. The V end was cut by 5 bases, the J end by 8 bases, with 15 bases between. This CDR3 region has 13 residues. CDR1 LNHDA and CDR2 SQIVND come from the germline V gene (reference sequence). The CDR3 reads CASSSSGGIGYTF. In DNA, the CDR3 is TGTGCCAGTAGTTCAAGTGGAGGGATCGGCTACACCTTC.

The chain joins TRBV6-6 to TRBJ1-2; the D gene is possibly TRBD1 (5 bases). Between the trimmed V and J ends, which lost 8 bases and 3 bases, there was a span of 16 bases. Looked up from germline, CDR1 is MNHNY and CDR2 is SVGAGI (reference sequence). The CDR3 has 14 residues. The CDR3 is CASLRDRTHYGYTF. Written as DNA, the CDR3 is TGTGCCAGCCTCCGCGACAGAACACACTATGGCTACACCTTC.

This clone was recorded a few times. The chain links TRBV2 to TRBJ1-2, with TRBD1 matching over 9 bases. The CDR3 runs 12 residues. The germline V gene has CDR1 SNHLY and CDR2 FYNNEI. Trimming took 6 bases from V and 7 from J; bases not matched to a gene: 3. DNA of the CDR3: TGTGCCAGCAGGGAGACAGGGGGTGGCTACACCTTC. Amino acids: CASRETGGGYTF.

The rearrangement joins TRBV6-1 to TRBJ2-3, with 10 positions matching TRBD1. Germline V CDR1 and CDR2: MNHNS, SASEGT. The CDR3 is 15 amino acids. After removal of 6 bases from V and 6 bases from J, the junction contained 9 bases not matched to a gene. This CDR3 is CASRDDRGLGDTQYF. DNA of the CDR3: TGTGCCAGCAGAGACGACAGGGGGCTCGGGGATACGCAGTATTTT.

The chain has TRBV5-6 and TRBJ2-1, with no clear D. The CDR3 is 14 amino acids. Germline lookup yields CDR1 SGHDT and CDR2 YYEEEE. V was pared by 4 bases and J by 5 bases, with 13 bases between. Here the CDR3 reads CASSRGPNDNEQFF. CDR3 coding DNA: TGTGCCAGCAGCCGAGGCCCGAACGACAATGAGCAGTTCTTC.

The CDR3 region is CASSGERGGQYEQYF. In DNA form, the CDR3 reads TGTGCCAGCAGCGGGGAGCGGGGAGGCCAGTACGAGCAGTACTTC. V is TRBV9 and J is TRBJ2-7; 7 bases fit TRBD2. The CDR3 loop spans 15 amino acids. Germline V lookup: CDR1 SGDLS, CDR2 YYNGEE. V shed 3 bases, J shed 4 bases, and the junction held 10 bases outside the gene matches.

CDR3 DNA: TGTGCCAGTAGCAATCGAGGGGGCAGGACCGGGGAGCTGTTTTTT. Translated: CASSNRGGRTGELFF. The J gene is TRBJ2-2, the V gene TRBV19; 7 bases map to TRBD1. V dropped 6 bases and J dropped 5; count of bases not matched to a gene: 9. The germline V gene has CDR1 LNHDA and CDR2 SQIVND (reference sequence). The CDR3 sequence is 15 residues long.

The rearrangement joins TRBV5-1 to TRBJ2-2; 9 positions match TRBD2. The V and J ends lost 4 bases and 6 bases, in that order; junction bases with no gene match: 10. The length of the CDR3 is 16 residues. Germline V gives CDR1 SGHRS, CDR2 YFSETQ. CDR3 amino acids: CASSPGLAGPAGELFF. For the CDR3, the DNA is TGCGCCAGCAGCCCGGGTCTAGCGGGGCCTGCCGGGGAGCTGTTTTTT.

This sequence joins TRBV7-9 and TRBJ1-1; the D gene is possibly TRBD1 (5 bases). In germline, CDR1 is SEHNR, CDR2 FQNEAQ (reference sequence). V was shortened by 2 bases and J by 11 bases, with 18 bases between the two germline ends. CDR3 length equals 14 residues. In DNA, the CDR3 is TGTGCCAGCAGCTTATTGGCAGGGATTGTGTCGGCTTTCTTT. This codes for CASSLLAGIVSAFF.

This chain joins TRBV12-5 and TRBJ1-1; D may be TRBD1 (5 bases). V was shortened by 3 bases and J by 5 bases, with 25 bases between the two germline ends. The CDR3 runs 18 residues. From germline, CDR1 is LGHNT and CDR2 FRNRAP. The CDR3 DNA sequence: TGTGCTAGTGGTTTCCCCCAGGGAGGGGTGGTGATAGGGACTGAAGCTTTCTTT. The encoded protein is CASGFPQGGVVIGTEAFF.

The rearrangement links TRBV9 to TRBJ2-5, with D hard to call. This CDR3 contains 13 residues. Between the trimmed V and J ends, which lost 3 bases and 7 bases, there was a span of 13 bases. Per germline, CDR1 SGDLS and CDR2 YYNGEE. The CDR3 here is CASSAGSAVTQYF. The DNA for the CDR3 is TGTGCCAGCAGCGCCGGATCGGCGGTGACCCAGTACTTC.